Listed below are T cell receptor beta chains from one sample, sequenced in a study of preoperative IRX-2 immunotherapy in early breast cancer. The data were produced by immunoSEQ multiplex PCR, yet TCRdb's version contains in-frame clones alone and is incomplete. The sample lists about 23,000 clones, approximately 92% occurring once. The sequencing used tumor tissue, collected after IRX-2 immunotherapy. These receptors were taken from a human donor with breast cancer. Both conserved end residues are part of each CDR3. The order of the fields is J gene, clone size, V gene, D gene, CDR3 DNA, CDR3 protein. D genes are given only for firm matches. Size tells how often a clone was seen (once, few, many) or the class of an expanded clone, and some rows leave it out.

j_call: TRBJ2-3
clone_size: .
v_call: TRBV6-4
d_call: .
cdr3_nt: TGTGCCAGCAGTGACTCGGGGACCAGGGGGGGCGCAGATACGCAGTATTTT
cdr3_aa: CASSDSGTRGGADTQYF

j_call: TRBJ2-3
clone_size: once
v_call: TRBV5-1
d_call: .
cdr3_nt: TGCGCCAGCAGTGGGGTAACCACAGATACGCAGTATTTT
cdr3_aa: CASSGVTTDTQYF

j_call: TRBJ2-2
clone_size: .
v_call: TRBV11-3
d_call: .
cdr3_nt: TGTGCCAGCAGCTTAGGGGCAGGGGACACCGGGGAGCTGTTTTTT
cdr3_aa: CASSLGAGDTGELFF

j_call: TRBJ2-5
clone_size: .
v_call: TRBV7-7
d_call: TRBD1
cdr3_nt: TGTGCCAGCAGCTCGGGACAGGGGGCGAGTGAGACCCAGTACTTC
cdr3_aa: CASSSGQGASETQYF

j_call: TRBJ2-3
clone_size: .
v_call: TRBV18
d_call: .
cdr3_nt: TGTGCCAGCCAAGAGAGCGGCACAGATACGCAGTATTTT
cdr3_aa: CASQESGTDTQYF

j_call: TRBJ2-3
clone_size: .
v_call: TRBV18
d_call: .
cdr3_nt: TGTGCCAGCTCACCCGACGGCACAGATACGCAGTATTTT
cdr3_aa: CASSPDGTDTQYF

j_call: TRBJ1-5
clone_size: .
v_call: TRBV29-1
d_call: TRBD1
cdr3_nt: TGCAGCGTTGGTCCCGGGACAGGGAACGGTCAGCCCCAGCATTTT
cdr3_aa: CSVGPGTGNGQPQHF

j_call: TRBJ1-1
clone_size: .
v_call: TRBV18
d_call: TRBD1
cdr3_nt: TGTGCCAGCTCACCACCGCTCACAGGGGTTACTGAAGCTTTCTTT
cdr3_aa: CASSPPLTGVTEAFF

j_call: TRBJ2-3
clone_size: .
v_call: TRBV5-4
d_call: TRBD2
cdr3_nt: TGTGCCAGCAGCCAAGGGACTAGCGGGGTCACAGATACGCAGTATTTT
cdr3_aa: CASSQGTSGVTDTQYF

j_call: TRBJ2-5
clone_size: .
v_call: TRBV5-1
d_call: .
cdr3_nt: TGCGCCAGCACCCAAGGAGGCGGCGATTTGGAGACCCAGTACTTC
cdr3_aa: CASTQGGGDLETQYF

j_call: TRBJ2-1
clone_size: .
v_call: TRBV5-1
d_call: .
cdr3_nt: TGCGCCAGCAGCCGGTCCTCCAGGAGCTCCTACAATGAGCAGTTCTTC
cdr3_aa: CASSRSSRSSYNEQFF

j_call: TRBJ2-3
clone_size: .
v_call: TRBV19
d_call: .
cdr3_nt: TGTGCCAGTAGTATGCGAGGACCGGATACGCAGTATTTT
cdr3_aa: CASSMRGPDTQYF

j_call: TRBJ2-5
clone_size: .
v_call: TRBV18
d_call: TRBD1
cdr3_nt: TGTGCCAGCTCACCAAATACAGGGGCAGTGGAGACCCAGTACTTC
cdr3_aa: CASSPNTGAVETQYF

j_call: TRBJ2-1
clone_size: .
v_call: TRBV7-2
d_call: TRBD2
cdr3_nt: TGTGCCAGCAGCTTAGGACTAGCGGGGGGGGATGAGCAGTTCTTC
cdr3_aa: CASSLGLAGGDEQFF

j_call: TRBJ2-1
clone_size: .
v_call: TRBV5-1
d_call: .
cdr3_nt: TGCGCCAGCAGCCCGGAGGGGGAGATTGAGCAGTTCTTC
cdr3_aa: CASSPEGEIEQFF

j_call: TRBJ2-5
clone_size: .
v_call: TRBV10-3
d_call: .
cdr3_nt: TGTGCCATCAGAAGTAACCAAGAGACCCAGTACTTC
cdr3_aa: CAIRSNQETQYF

j_call: TRBJ2-7
clone_size: .
v_call: TRBV30
d_call: .
cdr3_nt: TGTGCCTGGAGTGTAGGTCAGATAGTACACGAGCAGTACTTC
cdr3_aa: CAWSVGQIVHEQYF

j_call: TRBJ1-6
clone_size: .
v_call: TRBV19
d_call: .
cdr3_nt: TGTGCCACGACGGGCCACCCAAATTCACCCCTCCACTTT
cdr3_aa: CATTGHPNSPLHF

j_call: TRBJ1-4
clone_size: .
v_call: TRBV7-2
d_call: .
cdr3_nt: TGTGCCAGCAGCTTATATGCTTTGGAGGAAAAACTGTTTTTT
cdr3_aa: CASSLYALEEKLFF

j_call: TRBJ2-1
clone_size: once
v_call: TRBV5-1
d_call: TRBD2
cdr3_nt: TGCGCCAGTGGAGCCCCGGGACTAGCGGGAAAGGAGCAGTTCTTC
cdr3_aa: CASGAPGLAGKEQFF

j_call: TRBJ1-6
clone_size: .
v_call: TRBV9
d_call: TRBD1
cdr3_nt: TGTGCCAGCAGCGCAGGACAGGGGCGAAATTCACCCCTCCACTTT
cdr3_aa: CASSAGQGRNSPLHF

j_call: TRBJ2-1
clone_size: .
v_call: TRBV29-1
d_call: .
cdr3_nt: TGCAGCGTAGACCAAAATGAGCAGTTCTTC
cdr3_aa: CSVDQNEQFF

j_call: TRBJ2-2
clone_size: .
v_call: TRBV4-1
d_call: .
cdr3_nt: TGCGCCAGCAGCCAAGAGCCAGGACCTCTGTTTTTT
cdr3_aa: CASSQEPGPLFF

j_call: TRBJ1-4
clone_size: .
v_call: TRBV28
d_call: TRBD1
cdr3_nt: TGTGCCATCTCGGAGGGAGGGGGCGTTCCCCCATGGGAAAAACTGTTTTTT
cdr3_aa: CAISEGGGVPPWEKLFF

j_call: TRBJ2-7
clone_size: .
v_call: TRBV12-5
d_call: .
cdr3_nt: TGTGCTAGTGGTTGGGGGACTCCTCAGGACGAGCAGTACTTC
cdr3_aa: CASGWGTPQDEQYF

j_call: TRBJ2-3
clone_size: .
v_call: TRBV5-1
d_call: TRBD2
cdr3_nt: TGCGCCAGCAGCTCCTTGACTAGCGGGAGGGTCGGAGATACGCAGTATTTT
cdr3_aa: CASSSLTSGRVGDTQYF

j_call: TRBJ2-7
clone_size: once
v_call: TRBV18
d_call: TRBD1
cdr3_nt: TGTGCCAGCTCACGGGACAGGGTCTACGAGCAGTACTTC
cdr3_aa: CASSRDRVYEQYF

j_call: TRBJ1-5
clone_size: .
v_call: TRBV28
d_call: TRBD1
cdr3_nt: TGTGCCAGCAGTTTCAGGGGGAAAGGCTATCAGCCCCAGCATTTT
cdr3_aa: CASSFRGKGYQPQHF

j_call: TRBJ1-1
clone_size: .
v_call: TRBV19
d_call: TRBD1
cdr3_nt: TGTGCCAGTAGTCTAGGGACAGGGGGTTTACAAGCTTTCTTT
cdr3_aa: CASSLGTGGLQAFF

j_call: TRBJ1-3
clone_size: .
v_call: TRBV7-9
d_call: .
cdr3_nt: TGTGCCAGCAGTCTAGGGGGGAACTCTGGAAACACCATATATTTT
cdr3_aa: CASSLGGNSGNTIYF

j_call: TRBJ1-2
clone_size: .
v_call: TRBV2
d_call: .
cdr3_nt: TGTGCCAGCAGTGAGCAACTGGGGGGCTATGGCTACACCTTC
cdr3_aa: CASSEQLGGYGYTF

j_call: TRBJ2-5
clone_size: once
v_call: TRBV7-9
d_call: .
cdr3_nt: TGTGCCAGCAGTCGCGAGACCCAGTACTTC
cdr3_aa: CASSRETQYF

j_call: TRBJ2-7
clone_size: .
v_call: TRBV28
d_call: .
cdr3_nt: TGTGCCAGCGACGCGGGGAACTCCTACGAGCAGTACTTC
cdr3_aa: CASDAGNSYEQYF

j_call: TRBJ2-3
clone_size: .
v_call: TRBV20-1
d_call: .
cdr3_nt: TGCAGTGCTAGGTTCGCGGATACGCAGTATTTT
cdr3_aa: CSARFADTQYF

j_call: TRBJ1-5
clone_size: .
v_call: TRBV11-2
d_call: .
cdr3_nt: TGTGCCAGCAGCTTGGGCAATCAGCCCCAGCATTTT
cdr3_aa: CASSLGNQPQHF

j_call: TRBJ2-6
clone_size: .
v_call: TRBV7-8
d_call: .
cdr3_nt: TGTGCCAGCAGCTCAAGGGGCTCTGGGGCCAACGTCCTGACTTTC
cdr3_aa: CASSSRGSGANVLTF

j_call: TRBJ2-1
clone_size: once
v_call: TRBV29-1
d_call: TRBD2
cdr3_nt: TGCAGCGTTGATCGGGGGACTAGCGGGGCGGATGAGCAGTTCTTC
cdr3_aa: CSVDRGTSGADEQFF

j_call: TRBJ1-2
clone_size: .
v_call: TRBV4-2
d_call: TRBD1
cdr3_nt: TGTGCCAGCAGCCAAACGACAGGGTACAGAAGTGGCTACACCTTC
cdr3_aa: CASSQTTGYRSGYTF

j_call: TRBJ1-3
clone_size: .
v_call: TRBV10-2
d_call: TRBD1
cdr3_nt: TGCGCCAGCAGGCGAACAGGGGCTGGAAACACCATATATTTT
cdr3_aa: CASRRTGAGNTIYF

j_call: TRBJ2-1
clone_size: .
v_call: TRBV21-1
d_call: .
cdr3_nt: TGTGCCAGCAAAATCGGGAATGAGCAGTTCTTC
cdr3_aa: CASKIGNEQFF

j_call: TRBJ2-7
clone_size: .
v_call: TRBV29-1
d_call: .
cdr3_nt: TGCAGCGTTCCGGGACAATCCTACGAGCAGTACTTC
cdr3_aa: CSVPGQSYEQYF